This T cell receptor (beta chain) was retrieved from a study of shared clonotypes between healthy human individuals. Study context: A donor's plate count was three for CD4 naive and three for CD4 memory; CD8 naive had two and CD8 memory one.

Notes on this clone: Antigen: not known. Additional DNA sequences in this sample encode the identical CDR3.

Study-wide results and limits: Owing to a small donor count, the genetic and exposure-history diversity represented was limited.

Germline V gene sequence: CDR1 MDHEN, CDR2 SYDVKM. This CDR3 region has 13 residues. V was clipped by 3 bases and J by 1 base, with 6 bases between them. Naive CD8 cells, CD45RO-negative and positively selected for CCR7, excluded terminally differentiated effector memory CD45RA+ cells. TCRdb's table, derived via immunoSEQ multiplex PCR, lists solely in-frame clones and lacks some. The sample has around 600,000 clones; approximately 95% are singletons. The chain links TRBV28 to TRBJ1-1; D remains ambiguous. Sequenced: naive CD8+ T cells sorted from blood. The sequence came from a woman in her 30s in good health. CDR3 DNA sequence: TGTGCCAGCAGTTTTAGAGAGAACACTGAAGCTTTCTTT. It yields the protein CASSFRENTEAFF.